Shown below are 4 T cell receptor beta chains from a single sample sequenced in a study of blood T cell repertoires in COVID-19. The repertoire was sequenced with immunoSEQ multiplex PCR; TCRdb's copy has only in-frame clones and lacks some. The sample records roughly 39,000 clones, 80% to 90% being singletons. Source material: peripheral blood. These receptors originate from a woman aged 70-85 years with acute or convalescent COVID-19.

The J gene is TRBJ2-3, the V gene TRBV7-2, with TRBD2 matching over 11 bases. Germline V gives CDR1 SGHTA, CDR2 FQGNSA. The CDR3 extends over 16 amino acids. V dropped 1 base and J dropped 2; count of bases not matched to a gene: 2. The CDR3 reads CASSLVSGGATDTQYF. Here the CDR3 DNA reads TGTGCCAGCAGCTTAGTTAGCGGGGGGGCCACAGATACGCAGTATTTT.

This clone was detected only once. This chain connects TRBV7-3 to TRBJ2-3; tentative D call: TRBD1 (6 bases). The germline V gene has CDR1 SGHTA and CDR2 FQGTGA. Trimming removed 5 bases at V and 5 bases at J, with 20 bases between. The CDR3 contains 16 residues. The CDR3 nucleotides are TGTGCCAGCAGCAAGGGGGTGGACCGGGCCATAGATACGCAGTATTTT. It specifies CASSKGVDRAIDTQYF.

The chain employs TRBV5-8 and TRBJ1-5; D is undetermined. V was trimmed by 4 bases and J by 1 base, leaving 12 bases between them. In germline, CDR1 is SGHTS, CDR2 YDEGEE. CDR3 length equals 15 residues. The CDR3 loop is CASSLYEGSNQPQHF. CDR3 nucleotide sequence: TGTGCCAGCAGCCTTTACGAGGGAAGCAATCAGCCCCAGCATTTT.

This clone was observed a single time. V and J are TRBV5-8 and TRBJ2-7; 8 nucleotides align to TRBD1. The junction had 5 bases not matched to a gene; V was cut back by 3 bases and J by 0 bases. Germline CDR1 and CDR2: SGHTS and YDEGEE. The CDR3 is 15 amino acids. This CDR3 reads CASSSPGGPSYEQYV. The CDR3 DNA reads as TGTGCCAGCAGCTCACCAGGGGGCCCCTCCTACGAGCAGTACGTC.